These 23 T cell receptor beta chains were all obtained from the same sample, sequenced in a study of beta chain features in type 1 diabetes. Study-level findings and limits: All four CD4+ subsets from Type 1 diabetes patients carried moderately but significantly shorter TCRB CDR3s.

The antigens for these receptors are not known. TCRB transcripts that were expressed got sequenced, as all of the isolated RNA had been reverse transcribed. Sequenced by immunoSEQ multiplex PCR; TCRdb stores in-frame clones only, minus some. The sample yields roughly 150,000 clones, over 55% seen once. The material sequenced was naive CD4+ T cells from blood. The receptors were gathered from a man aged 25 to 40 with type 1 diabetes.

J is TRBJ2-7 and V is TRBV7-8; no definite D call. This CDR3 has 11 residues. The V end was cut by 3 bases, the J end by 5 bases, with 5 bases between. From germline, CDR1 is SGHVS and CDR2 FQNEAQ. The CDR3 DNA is TGTGCCAGCAGCTTCCGAAACGAGCAGTACTTC. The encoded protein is CASSFRNEQYF.

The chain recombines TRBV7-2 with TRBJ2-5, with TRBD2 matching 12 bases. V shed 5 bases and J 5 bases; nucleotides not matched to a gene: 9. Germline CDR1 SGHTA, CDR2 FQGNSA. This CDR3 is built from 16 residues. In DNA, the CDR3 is TGTGCCAGCAGCACGCCTAGCGGGGGGGCACTGGAGACCCAGTACTTC. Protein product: CASSTPSGGALETQYF.

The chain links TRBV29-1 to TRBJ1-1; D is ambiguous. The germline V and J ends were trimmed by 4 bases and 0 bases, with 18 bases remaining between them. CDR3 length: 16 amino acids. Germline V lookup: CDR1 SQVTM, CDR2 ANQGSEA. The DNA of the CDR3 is TGCAGCGTTGCACCGGTAGTCGGCCTCATGAACACTGAAGCTTTCTTT. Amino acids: CSVAPVVGLMNTEAFF.

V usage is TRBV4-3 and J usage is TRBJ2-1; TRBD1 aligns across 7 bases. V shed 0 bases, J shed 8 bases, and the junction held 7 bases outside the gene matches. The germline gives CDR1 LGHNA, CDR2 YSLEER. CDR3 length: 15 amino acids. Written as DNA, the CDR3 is TGCGCCAGCAGCCAAGAGAGGGACAGATTTTATGAGCAGTTCTTC. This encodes CASSQERDRFYEQFF.

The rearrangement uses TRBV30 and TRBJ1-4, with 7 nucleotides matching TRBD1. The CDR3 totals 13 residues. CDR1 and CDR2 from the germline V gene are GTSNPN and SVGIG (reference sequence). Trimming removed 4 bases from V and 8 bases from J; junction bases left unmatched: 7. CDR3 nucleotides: TGTGCCTGGACTGGGACAGTAGGAGAAAAACTGTTTTTT. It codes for CAWTGTVGEKLFF.

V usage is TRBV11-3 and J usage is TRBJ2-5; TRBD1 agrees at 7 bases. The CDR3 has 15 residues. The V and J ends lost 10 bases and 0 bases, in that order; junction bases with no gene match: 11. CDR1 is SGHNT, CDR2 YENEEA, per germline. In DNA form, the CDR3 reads TGTGCCAAATGGTCGGGACAGCAGTACCAAGAGACCCAGTACTTC. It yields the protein CAKWSGQQYQETQYF.

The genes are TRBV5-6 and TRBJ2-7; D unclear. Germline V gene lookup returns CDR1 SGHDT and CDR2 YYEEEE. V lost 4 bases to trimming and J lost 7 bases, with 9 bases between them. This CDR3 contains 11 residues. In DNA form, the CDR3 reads TGTGCCAGCAGCCACCGTTCTGAGCAGTACTTC. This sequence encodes CASSHRSEQYF.

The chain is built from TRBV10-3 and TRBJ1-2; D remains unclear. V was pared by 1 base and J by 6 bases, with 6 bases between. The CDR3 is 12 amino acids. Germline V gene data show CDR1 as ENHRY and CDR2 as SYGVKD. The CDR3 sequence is CAISEFGDGYTF. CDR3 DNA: TGTGCCATCAGTGAGTTTGGGGATGGCTACACCTTC.

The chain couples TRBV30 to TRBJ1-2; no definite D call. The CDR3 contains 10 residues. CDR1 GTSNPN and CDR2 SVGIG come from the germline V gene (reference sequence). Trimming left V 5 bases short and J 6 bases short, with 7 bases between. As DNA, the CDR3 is TGTGCCTGGTCAGGTAATGGCTACACCTTC. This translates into CAWSGNGYTF.

The CDR3 DNA sequence: TGTGCCACCAAAGGACAGGGGGCACCTAACTATGGCTACACCTTC. Its translation is CATKGQGAPNYGYTF. The chain couples TRBV6-5 to TRBJ1-2; 11 bases line up with TRBD1. The CDR3 totals 15 residues. V was clipped by 10 bases and J by 0 bases; unmatched bases: 7. The germline V gene has CDR1 MNHEY and CDR2 SVGAGI.

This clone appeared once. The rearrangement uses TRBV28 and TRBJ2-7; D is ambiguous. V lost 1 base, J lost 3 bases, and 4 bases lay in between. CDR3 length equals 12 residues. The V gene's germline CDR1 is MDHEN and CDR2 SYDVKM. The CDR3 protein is CASSLSIYEQYF. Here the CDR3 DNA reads TGTGCCAGCAGTTTATCAATCTACGAGCAGTACTTC.

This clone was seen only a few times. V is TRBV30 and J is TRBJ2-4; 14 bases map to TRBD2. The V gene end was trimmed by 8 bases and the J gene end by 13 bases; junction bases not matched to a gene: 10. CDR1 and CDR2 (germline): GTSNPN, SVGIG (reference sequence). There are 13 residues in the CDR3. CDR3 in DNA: TGTGCCGGAGACTGGACTAGCGGGGGGCCCCAGTACTTC. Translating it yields CAGDWTSGGPQYF.

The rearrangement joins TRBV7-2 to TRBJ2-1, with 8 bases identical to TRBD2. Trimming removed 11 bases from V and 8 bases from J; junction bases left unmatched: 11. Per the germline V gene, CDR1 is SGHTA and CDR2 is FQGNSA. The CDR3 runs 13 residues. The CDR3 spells CAREGLVTDEQFF. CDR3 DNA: TGTGCCCGTGAGGGACTAGTAACCGATGAGCAGTTCTTC.

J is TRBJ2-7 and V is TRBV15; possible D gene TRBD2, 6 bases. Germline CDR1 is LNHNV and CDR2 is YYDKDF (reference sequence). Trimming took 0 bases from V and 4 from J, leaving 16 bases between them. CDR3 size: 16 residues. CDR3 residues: CATSRDLVRAGYEQYF. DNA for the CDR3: TGTGCCACCAGCAGAGATCTGGTACGGGCGGGGTACGAGCAGTACTTC.

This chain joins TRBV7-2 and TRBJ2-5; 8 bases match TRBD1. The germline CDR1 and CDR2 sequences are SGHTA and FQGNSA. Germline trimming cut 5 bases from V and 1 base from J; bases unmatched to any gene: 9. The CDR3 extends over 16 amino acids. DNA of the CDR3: TGTGCCAGCAGCCCGAGGACAGGGACTGTCCAAGAGACCCAGTACTTC. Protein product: CASSPRTGTVQETQYF.

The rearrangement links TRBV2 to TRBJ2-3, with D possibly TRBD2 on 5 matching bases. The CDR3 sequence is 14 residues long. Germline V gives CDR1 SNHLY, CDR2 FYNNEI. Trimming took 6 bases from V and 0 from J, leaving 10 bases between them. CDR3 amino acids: CASRKGVSTDTQYF. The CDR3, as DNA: TGTGCCAGCAGGAAGGGAGTGAGCACAGATACGCAGTATTTT.

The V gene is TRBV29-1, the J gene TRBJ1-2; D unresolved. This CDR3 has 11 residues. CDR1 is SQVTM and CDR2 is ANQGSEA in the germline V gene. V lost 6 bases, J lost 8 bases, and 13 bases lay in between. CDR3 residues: CSVGLLGGYTF. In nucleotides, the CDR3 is TGCAGCGTCGGACTTCTTGGAGGCTACACCTTC. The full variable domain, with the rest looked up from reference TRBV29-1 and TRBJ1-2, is SAVISQKPSRDICQRGTSLTIQCQVDSQVTMMFWYRQQPGQSLTLIATANQGSEATYESGFVIDKFPISRPNLTFSTLTVSNMSPEDSSIYLCSVGLLGGYTFGSGTRLTVV.

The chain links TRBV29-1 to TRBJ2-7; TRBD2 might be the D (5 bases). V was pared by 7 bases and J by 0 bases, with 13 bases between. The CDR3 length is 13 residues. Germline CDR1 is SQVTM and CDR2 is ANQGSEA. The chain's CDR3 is CSARREGSYEQYF. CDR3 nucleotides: TGCAGCGCCCGACGGGAAGGCTCCTACGAGCAGTACTTC.

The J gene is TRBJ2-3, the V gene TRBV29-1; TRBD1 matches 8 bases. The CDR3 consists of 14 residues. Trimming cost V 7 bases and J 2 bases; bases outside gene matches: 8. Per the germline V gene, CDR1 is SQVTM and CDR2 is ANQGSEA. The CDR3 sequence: CSGVRDRTTDTQYF. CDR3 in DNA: TGCAGCGGGGTCCGGGACAGGACCACAGATACGCAGTATTTT.

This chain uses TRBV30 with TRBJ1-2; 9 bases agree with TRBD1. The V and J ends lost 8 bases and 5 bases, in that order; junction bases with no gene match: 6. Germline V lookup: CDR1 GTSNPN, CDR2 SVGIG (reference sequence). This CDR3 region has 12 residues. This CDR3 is CAEGQGGYGYTF. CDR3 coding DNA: TGTGCCGAGGGACAGGGTGGGTATGGCTACACCTTC.

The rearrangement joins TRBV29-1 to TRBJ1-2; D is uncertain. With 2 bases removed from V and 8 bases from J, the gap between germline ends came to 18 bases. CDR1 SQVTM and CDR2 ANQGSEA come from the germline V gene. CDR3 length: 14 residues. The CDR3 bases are TGCAGCGTTGAAATTGTAGTCGGATTTGGAGGCTACACCTTC. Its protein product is CSVEIVVGFGGYTF.

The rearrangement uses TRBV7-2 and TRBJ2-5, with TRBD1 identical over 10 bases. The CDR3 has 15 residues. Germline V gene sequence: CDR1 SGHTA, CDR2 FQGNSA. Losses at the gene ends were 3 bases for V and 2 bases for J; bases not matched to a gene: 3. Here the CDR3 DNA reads TGTGCCAGCAGCTTCGACAGGGGGCAACAAGAGACCCAGTACTTC. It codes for CASSFDRGQQETQYF.

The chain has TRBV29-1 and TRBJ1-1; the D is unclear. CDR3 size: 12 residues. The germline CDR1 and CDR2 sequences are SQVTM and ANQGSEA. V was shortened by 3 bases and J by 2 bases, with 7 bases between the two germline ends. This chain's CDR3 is CSVDGGNTEAFF. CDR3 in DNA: TGCAGCGTTGACGGCGGTAACACTGAAGCTTTCTTT. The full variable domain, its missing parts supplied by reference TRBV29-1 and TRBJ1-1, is SAVISQKPSRDICQRGTSLTIQCQVDSQVTMMFWYRQQPGQSLTLIATANQGSEATYESGFVIDKFPISRPNLTFSTLTVSNMSPEDSSIYLCSVDGGNTEAFFGQGTRLTVV.